This T cell receptor beta chain was recovered during a study of CD8 T cells in ankylosing spondylitis. Whole-study results and caveats: Some motif variants had been reported before (in reactive arthritis synovial fluid and blood). Reportedly, significant enrichment of disease-linked clones occurred in matched ankylosing spondylitis synovial fluid. In ankylosing spondylitis blood, a motif of about eight highly homologous TCR beta variants appeared characteristic.

Between the trimmed V and J ends, which lost 0 bases and 1 base, there was a span of 9 bases. CDR1 is DFQATT, CDR2 SNEGSKA, per germline (reference sequence). The length of the CDR3 is 14 residues. As to this clonotype: Its antigen is not known.

TCRdb independently ran MiXCR on the 5' RACE reads; one entry per CDR3 protein. In the table there are approximately 220,000 distinct CDR3 sequences, 25% to 30% of which are singletons. The receptor was derived from a male donor with ankylosing spondylitis or in good health (not recorded which). The sample was blood, either unsorted or a sorted T cell fraction (not recorded which). The J gene is TRBJ1-1, the V gene TRBV20-1, with no clear D. The CDR3 loop is CSAREDGTNTEAFF. As DNA, the CDR3 is TGCAGTGCTAGAGAGGACGGAACGAACACTGAAGCTTTCTTT.